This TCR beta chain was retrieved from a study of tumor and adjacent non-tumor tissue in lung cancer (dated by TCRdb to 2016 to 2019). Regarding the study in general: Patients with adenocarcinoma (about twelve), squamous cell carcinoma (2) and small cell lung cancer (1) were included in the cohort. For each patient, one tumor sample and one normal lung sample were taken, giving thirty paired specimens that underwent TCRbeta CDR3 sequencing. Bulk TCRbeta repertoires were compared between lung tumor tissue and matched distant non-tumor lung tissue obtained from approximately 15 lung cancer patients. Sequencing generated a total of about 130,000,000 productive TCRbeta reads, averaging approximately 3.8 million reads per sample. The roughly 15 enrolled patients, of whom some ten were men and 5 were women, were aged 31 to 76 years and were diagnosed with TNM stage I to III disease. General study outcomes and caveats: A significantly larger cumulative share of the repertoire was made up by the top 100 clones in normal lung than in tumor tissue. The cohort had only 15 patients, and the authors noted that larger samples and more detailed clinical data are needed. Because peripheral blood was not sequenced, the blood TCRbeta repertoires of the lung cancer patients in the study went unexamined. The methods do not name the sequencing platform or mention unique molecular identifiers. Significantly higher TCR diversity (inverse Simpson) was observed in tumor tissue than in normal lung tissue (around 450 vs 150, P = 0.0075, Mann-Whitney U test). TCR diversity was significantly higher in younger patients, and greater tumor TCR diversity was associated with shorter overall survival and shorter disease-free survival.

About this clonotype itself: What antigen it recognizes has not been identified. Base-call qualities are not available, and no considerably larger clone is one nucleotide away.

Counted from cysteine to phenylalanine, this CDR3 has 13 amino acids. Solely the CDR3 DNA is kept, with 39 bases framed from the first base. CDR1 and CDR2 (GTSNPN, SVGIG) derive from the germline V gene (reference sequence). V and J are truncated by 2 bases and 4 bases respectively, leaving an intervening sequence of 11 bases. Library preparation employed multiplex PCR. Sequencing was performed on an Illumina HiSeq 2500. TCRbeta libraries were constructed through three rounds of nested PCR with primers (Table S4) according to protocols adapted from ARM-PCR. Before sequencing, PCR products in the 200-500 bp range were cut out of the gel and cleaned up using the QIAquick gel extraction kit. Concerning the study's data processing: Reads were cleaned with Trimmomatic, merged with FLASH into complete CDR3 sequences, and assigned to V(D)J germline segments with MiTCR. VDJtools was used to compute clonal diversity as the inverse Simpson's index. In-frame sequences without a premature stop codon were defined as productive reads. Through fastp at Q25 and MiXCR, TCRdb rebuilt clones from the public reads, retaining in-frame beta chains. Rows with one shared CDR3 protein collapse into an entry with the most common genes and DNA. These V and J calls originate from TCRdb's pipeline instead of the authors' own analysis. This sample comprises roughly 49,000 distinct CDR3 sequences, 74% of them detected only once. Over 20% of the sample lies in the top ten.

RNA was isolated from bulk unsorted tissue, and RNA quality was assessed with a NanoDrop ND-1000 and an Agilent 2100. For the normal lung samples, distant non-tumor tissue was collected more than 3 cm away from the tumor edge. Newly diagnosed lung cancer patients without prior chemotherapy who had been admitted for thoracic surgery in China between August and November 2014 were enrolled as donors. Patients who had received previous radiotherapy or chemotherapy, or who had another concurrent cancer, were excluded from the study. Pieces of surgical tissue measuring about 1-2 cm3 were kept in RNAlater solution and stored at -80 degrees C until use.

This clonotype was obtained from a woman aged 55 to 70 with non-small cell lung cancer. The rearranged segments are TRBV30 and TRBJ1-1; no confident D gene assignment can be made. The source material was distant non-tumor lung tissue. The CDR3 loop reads CAWSPRSVTEAFF. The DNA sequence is TGTGCCTGGAGTCCCCGATCCGTCACTGAAGCTTTCTTT.